This passage covers 24 T cell receptor beta chains from one sample sequenced in a study of cytomegalovirus exposure and HLA in healthy donors. PCR employed 60 Vbeta and 13 Jbeta primers. Sequencing was performed with immunoSEQ multiplex PCR; in TCRdb, only in-frame clones are kept and a portion is missing. The sample lists 150,000 to 250,000 clones; 82% were seen once. The specimen was PBMCs. All receptors derive from a boy younger than 10 in good health and CMV-seronegative.

This chain connects TRBV15 to TRBJ1-5; D is unresolved. CDR1 and CDR2 (germline): LNHNV, YYDKDF (reference sequence). The V and J ends lost 0 bases and 3 bases respectively, with 6 bases between them. This CDR3 is built from 14 residues. CDR3 in amino acids: CATSRDPSNQPQHF. CDR3 DNA sequence: TGTGCCACCAGCAGAGATCCATCCAATCAGCCCCAGCATTTT.

This clone was seen just once. The chain recombines TRBV9 with TRBJ2-2; 11 bases map to TRBD1. The CDR3 has 16 residues. The V segment lost 2 bases and the J segment 6 bases; nucleotides outside the gene matches: 6. Germline values: CDR1 SGDLS, CDR2 YYNGEE. Written as DNA, the CDR3 is TGTGCCAGCAGCGTGGGGACAGGGGGATCGGCCGGGGAGCTGTTTTTT. It is translated as CASSVGTGGSAGELFF.

This chain uses TRBV4-2 with TRBJ2-3, with 15 nucleotides matching TRBD2. Looked up from germline, CDR1 is LGHNA and CDR2 is YNFKEQ. With 0 bases clipped from V and 5 bases from J, the junction kept 3 bases outside the gene matches. The CDR3 is made up of 17 amino acids. The CDR3 is CASSQEGTSGGRDTQYF. CDR3 bases: TGTGCCAGCAGCCAAGAGGGGACTAGCGGGGGGAGAGATACGCAGTATTTT.

This clone showed up just once. This sequence joins TRBV6-6 and TRBJ2-1; 15 positions match TRBD2. This CDR3 contains 14 residues. Germline lookup yields CDR1 MNHNY and CDR2 SVGAGI (reference sequence). Trimming took 6 bases from V and 12 from J; bases not matched to a gene: 6. The CDR3 nucleotides read TGTGCCAGCAGCCGGACTAGCGGGGGGGGTTTGCAGTTCTTC. Translation: CASSRTSGGGLQFF.

This clone was found a few times. V gene TRBV27 combines with J gene TRBJ2-7; TRBD1 matches 7 bases. The CDR3 runs to 15 residues. J gave up 2 bases and V 2 bases, and 6 bases lay outside the gene matches. The germline CDR1 and CDR2 sequences are MNHEY and SMNVEV (reference sequence). CDR3 sequence: CASSLARDSTYEQYF. CDR3 DNA sequence: TGTGCCAGCAGTTTAGCCCGGGACAGCACCTACGAGCAGTACTTC.

The CDR3 region is CASSLRQEPEAFF. The CDR3 DNA sequence: TGTGCCAGCAGCCTAAGACAAGAACCTGAAGCTTTCTTT. The V and J genes are TRBV7-9 and TRBJ1-1; D gene ambiguous. V was trimmed by 5 bases and J by 6 bases, leaving 13 bases between them. The CDR3 consists of 13 residues. Germline assignment: CDR1 SEHNR and CDR2 FQNEAQ (reference sequence). Drawing the rest from reference TRBV7-9 and TRBJ1-1, the complete variable domain is DTGVSQNPRHKITKRGQNVTFRCDPISEHNRLYWYRQTLGQGPEFLTYFQNEAQLEKSRLLSDRFSAERPKGSFSTLEIQRTEQGDSAMYLCASSLRQEPEAFFGQGTRLTVV.

The J gene is TRBJ2-3, the V gene TRBV9; TRBD2 matches 15 bases. The junction had 7 bases not matched to a gene; V was cut back by 4 bases and J by 7 bases. CDR3 length: 16 residues. CDR1 is SGDLS and CDR2 is YYNGEE in the germline V gene. The CDR3 DNA sequence: TGTGCCAGCAGCCACAGGACTAGCGGGGGGGAATATACGCAGTATTTT. This gives the protein CASSHRTSGGEYTQYF.

This clone was recorded a few times. This chain connects TRBV5-6 to TRBJ1-2, with a tentative D call TRBD1 (6 bases). CDR1 SGHDT and CDR2 YYEEEE come from the germline V gene. Deletions cut 2 bases from V and 2 bases from J, with 13 bases between. The CDR3 loop spans 15 amino acids. CDR3 sequence: CASSLGLGQNYGYTF. Written as DNA, the CDR3 is TGTGCCAGCAGCTTAGGTCTCGGACAGAACTATGGCTACACCTTC.

The chain uses TRBV7-2 and TRBJ2-5; D perhaps matches TRBD2 (7 bases). The CDR3 totals 18 residues. V lost 4 bases, J lost 1 base, and 22 bases lay in between. Germline CDR1 reads SGHTA; CDR2 reads FQGNSA. CDR3 bases: TGTGCCAGCAGCTACCGGGACTTGGGGGGGGCCCTCCAAGAGACCCAGTACTTC. This gives the protein CASSYRDLGGALQETQYF.

This clone appeared a single time. This chain links TRBV7-8 with TRBJ2-6; TRBD1 matches 8 bases. Trimming took 4 bases from V and 0 from J; bases not matched to a gene: 8. Germline V CDR1 and CDR2: SGHVS, FQNEAQ. The CDR3 loop spans 18 amino acids. This CDR3 is CASSSPGGQDSGANVLTF. CDR3 in DNA: TGTGCCAGCAGCTCTCCAGGGGGCCAGGACTCTGGGGCCAACGTCCTGACTTTC. Together with reference TRBV7-8 and TRBJ2-6, the CDR3 gives the full variable domain: GAGVSQSPRYKVAKRGQDVALRCDPISGHVSLFWYQQALGQGPEFLTYFQNEAQLDKSGLPSDRFFAERPEGSVSTLKIQRTQQEDSAVYLCASSSPGGQDSGANVLTFGAGSRLTVL.

The CDR3 region is CASGNRGHNQPQHF. As DNA, the CDR3 is TGTGCCAGCGGGAACAGGGGCCACAATCAGCCCCAGCATTTT. The genes are TRBV6-1 and TRBJ1-5; 7 positions agree with TRBD1. This CDR3 is 14 amino acids long. Per germline, CDR1 MNHNS and CDR2 SASEGT. The ends lost 8 bases at V and 3 bases at J; junction bases unmatched: 7.

The chain uses TRBV19 and TRBJ1-6, with D perhaps matching TRBD1 (6 bases). The germline gives CDR1 LNHDA, CDR2 SQIVND (reference sequence). Trimming stripped 1 base from V and 10 bases from J, with 14 bases between. The CDR3 totals 15 residues. This chain's CDR3 is CASSIGGLPLSPLHF. CDR3 in DNA: TGTGCCAGTAGTATAGGGGGGCTACCCTTGTCACCCCTCCACTTT.

J is TRBJ1-1 and V is TRBV2; D is unresolved. The CDR3 covers 10 residues. Between the trimmed V and J ends, which lost 11 bases and 7 bases, there was a span of 11 bases. The V gene's germline CDR1 is SNHLY and CDR2 FYNNEI. CDR3 bases: TGTGCCGCCGGGGAAATTGAAGCTTTCTTT. It specifies CAAGEIEAFF.

The chain employs TRBV19 and TRBJ2-1; 7 positions match TRBD2. This CDR3 is 16 amino acids long. CDR1 and CDR2 from the germline V gene are LNHDA and SQIVND (reference sequence). The V gene end was trimmed by 1 base and the J gene end by 10 bases; junction bases not matched to a gene: 13. The CDR3 loop is CASSIVRARRRGEQFF. CDR3 in DNA: TGTGCCAGTAGTATAGTAAGGGCTCGTAGGCGGGGGGAGCAGTTCTTC. The variable domain in full, completed from reference TRBV19 and TRBJ2-1, reads DGGITQSPKYLFRKEGQNVTLSCEQNLNHDAMYWYRQDPGQGLRLIYYSQIVNDFQKGDIAEGYSVSREKKESFPLTVTSAQKNPTAFYLCASSIVRARRRGEQFFGPGTRLTVL.

This clone was counted only a few times. The chain combines TRBV7-2 with TRBJ2-2; D unresolved. V was shortened by 4 bases and J by 4 bases, with 7 bases between the two germline ends. This CDR3 spans 13 amino acids. Germline CDR1 and CDR2: SGHTA and FQGNSA. CDR3 nucleotide sequence: TGTGCCAGCAGCTCCCAGGTCACCGGGGAGCTGTTTTTT. The encoded protein is CASSSQVTGELFF.

In its sample, this clone was seen once. V and J are TRBV19 and TRBJ2-2, with 11 bases fitting TRBD2. CDR1 and CDR2 from the germline V gene are LNHDA and SQIVND (reference sequence). The trim removed 4 bases at V and 2 bases at J, leaving 9 bases unmatched. The length of the CDR3 is 18 residues. The CDR3 DNA sequence: TGTGCCAGTAGTACTCATCTAGCGGGGGGCCCTAACACCGGGGAGCTGTTTTTT. Translating gives CASSTHLAGGPNTGELFF. The full variable domain, in which reference TRBV19 and TRBJ2-2 provide the parts outside the CDR3, is DGGITQSPKYLFRKEGQNVTLSCEQNLNHDAMYWYRQDPGQGLRLIYYSQIVNDFQKGDIAEGYSVSREKKESFPLTVTSAQKNPTAFYLCASSTHLAGGPNTGELFFGEGSRLTVL.

The chain recombines TRBV5-4 with TRBJ1-2; a weak D match, TRBD1 (6 bases). The CDR3 spans 16 residues. V lost 4 bases and J lost 7, with 23 bases in between. The V gene's germline CDR1 is SGHNT and CDR2 YYREEE (reference sequence). For the CDR3, the DNA is TGTGCCAGCAGCGACTATACAGGGCTGGTTCCCTCTGGCTACACCTTC. It translates to CASSDYTGLVPSGYTF.

The gene calls are TRBV29-1 and TRBJ1-2; TRBD1 matches at 11 bases. Trimming removed 7 bases from V and 5 bases from J; junction bases left unmatched: 3. CDR1 is SQVTM and CDR2 is ANQGSEA in the germline V gene. The CDR3 is made up of 12 amino acids. CDR3 in amino acids: CSAWDRGYGYTF. Here the CDR3 DNA reads TGCAGCGCCTGGGACAGGGGGTATGGCTACACCTTC. Full variable domain (rest looked up from reference TRBV29-1 and TRBJ1-2): SAVISQKPSRDICQRGTSLTIQCQVDSQVTMMFWYRQQPGQSLTLIATANQGSEATYESGFVIDKFPISRPNLTFSTLTVSNMSPEDSSIYLCSAWDRGYGYTFGSGTRLTVV.

This chain uses TRBV11-2 with TRBJ1-1, with 10 bases aligning to TRBD1. Germline lookup yields CDR1 SGHAT and CDR2 FQNNGV. The V segment lost 0 bases and the J segment 0 bases; nucleotides outside the gene matches: 7. The CDR3 extends over 18 amino acids. CDR3 bases: TGTGCCAGCAGCTTAGATAGGGGACAGGGGAACGTGAACACTGAAGCTTTCTTT. It is translated as CASSLDRGQGNVNTEAFF.

This clone was observed once. The rearrangement uses TRBV6-4 and TRBJ2-7; weak D call: TRBD2 (5 bases). V lost 9 bases to trimming and J lost 3 bases, with 18 bases between them. Germline CDR1 reads MRHNA; CDR2 reads SNTAGT. CDR3 length equals 14 residues. The CDR3 DNA reads TGTGCCAGTCAAAGAACGGGGTCTCTCTACGAGCAGTACTTC. Protein: CASQRTGSLYEQYF.

V is TRBV2 and J is TRBJ2-3, with D possibly TRBD2 on 7 matching bases. Germline V gives CDR1 SNHLY, CDR2 FYNNEI. The CDR3 sequence is 13 residues long. CDR3 DNA sequence: TGTGCGACTAGCCGGGGGGCCACAGATACGCAGTATTTT. It codes for CATSRGATDTQYF.

The genes are TRBV6-4 and TRBJ2-3, with D perhaps matching TRBD1 (6 bases). This CDR3 contains 13 residues. Trimming cost V 2 bases and J 8 bases, with 11 bases left between them. Germline V CDR1 and CDR2: MRHNA, SNTAGT. DNA of the CDR3: TGTGCCAGCAGTGACCGTACACAGGGTACGCAGTATTTT. Protein product: CASSDRTQGTQYF.

The chain employs TRBV6-6 and TRBJ1-1; TRBD1 agrees at 11 bases. Germline V gene lookup returns CDR1 MNHNY and CDR2 SVGAGI (reference sequence). This CDR3 has 15 amino acids. The V gene end was trimmed by 4 bases and the J gene end by 4 bases; junction bases not matched to a gene: 5. CDR3 loop: CASSSKDRGLTEAFF. The CDR3, as DNA: TGTGCCAGCAGTTCGAAGGACAGGGGGCTCACTGAAGCTTTCTTT.

The CDR3 region has the DNA TGCAGCGCCGGCCTACAGGCAGGCGGCTACACCTTC. Translation: CSAGLQAGGYTF. The chain couples TRBV29-1 to TRBJ1-2; tentatively, D is TRBD1 (5 bases). The CDR3 loop spans 12 amino acids. Trimming stripped 7 bases from V and 8 bases from J, with 17 bases between. CDR1 and CDR2 (germline): SQVTM, ANQGSEA. The entire variable domain, with the rest obtained from reference TRBV29-1 and TRBJ1-2, is as follows: SAVISQKPSRDICQRGTSLTIQCQVDSQVTMMFWYRQQPGQSLTLIATANQGSEATYESGFVIDKFPISRPNLTFSTLTVSNMSPEDSSIYLCSAGLQAGGYTFGSGTRLTVV.